This T cell receptor (beta chain) appears in the sequencing data of a study of blood T cell repertoires in COVID-19. Study context: The origin of the acute and convalescent COVID-19 samples was the United States, Italy and Spain. The cDNA or gDNA used as material had been derived from T cells, B-cell-depleted T cells, or PBMCs.

Everyone who took part was roughly 18 to 89 years old, and they came from about two dozen US areas. V shed 6 bases, J shed 0 bases, and the junction held 3 bases outside the gene matches. The CDR3 extends over 15 amino acids. CDR1 is MDHEN, CDR2 SYDVKM, per germline. Original methodology: Cell counts per sample came from amplifying reference gene primers. The assay was immunoSEQ multiplex PCR, and TCRdb's table has in-frame clones only and misses some. Clone size and V and J calls were adopted from that table, with D and trimming inferred from the DNA. The data contain some 270,000 clones, just under 90% of them singletons.

The chain carries TRBV28 and TRBJ2-1; 9 bases agree with TRBD2. Specimen: PBMCs or T cells enriched from blood (not recorded which). The TCR sequence derives from a woman aged 30 to 39 with acute COVID-19. Written as DNA, the CDR3 is TGTGCCAGCAGCCGTAGCGGGAGCTCCTACAATGAGCAGTTCTTC. Translated, it gives CASSRSGSSYNEQFF. Looking up the rest from reference TRBV28 and TRBJ2-1 gives the full variable domain: DVKVTQSSRYLVKRTGEKVFLECVQDMDHENMFWYRQDPGLGLRLIYFSYDVKMKEKGDIPEGYSVSREKKERFSLILESASTNQTSMYLCASSRSGSSYNEQFFGPGTRLTVL.